In its sample, the clone carrying this T cell receptor beta chain was seen a few times. Constant-segment primers served in 5'RACE that generated TCR alpha and TCR beta cDNA libraries bearing sample barcodes and UMIs. TCRdb fed the 5' RACE reads into MiXCR, producing one record per CDR3 protein. Counted here are around 450,000 distinct CDR3 sequences, roughly 20% occurring once; the ten biggest clones make up around 8%. This specimen belongs to a study of T-cell memory formation after mild COVID-19. Trimming stripped 5 bases from V and 0 bases from J, with 11 bases between. The CDR3 is 15 residues long.

This TCR derives from an adult woman who had mild COVID-19 (a few samples of this study predate the infection). Cell type and time point are not known. The sample was PBMCs or a T cell subset sorted from them (not recorded which). The J gene is TRBJ2-1, the V gene TRBV12-3 or TRBV12-4; D may be TRBD2 (5 bases). The CDR3 DNA follows: TGTGCCAGCAGTCGTAGCGCGAGCTCCTACAATGAGCAGTTCTTC. It yields the protein CASSRSASSYNEQFF.